This T cell receptor (beta chain) was retrieved from a study of T cells expressing NK-cell markers (TCRdb year 2020). In terms of the full investigation: In sorted CD3+CD56+NKG2C+, CD3+CD56+NKG2C- and CD3+CD56-NKG2C+ T-cell subsets from about 8 donors, TCR beta-chain repertoires were profiled. Seven of the eight sequenced donors were HCMV-seropositive and one was HCMV-seronegative. All eight donors whose samples were sequenced were randomly selected healthy volunteers, three of them men and five women. Illumina HiSeq 2000/2500, MiSeq or NextSeq was used to sequence libraries as 2 x 150 bp reads. What the work shows at the level of the full study, not this receptor alone: It remained unclear whether the expanded NKG2C-expressing T cell clones were specific for HCMV antigens. For about 6 donors, the dominant CD3+CD56+NKG2C+ clonotypes were among the top 10 CD8+ clonotypes and accounted for roughly 1.0-8% of CD8+ T cells. Those dominant clonotypes were again the most abundant among CD3+CD56-NKG2C+ cells in a few donors, at roughly 25-65%.

About this clonotype: Its antigen is currently not known.

The sample was run on an Illumina HiSeq 2000. The TCR beta cDNA libraries were made using 5'RACE template switching, a step that added both a universal primer site and unique molecular identifiers. cDNA synthesis was primed from the TCR beta constant segment and was followed by two successive PCR amplification steps. The source study handled its data this way. Reads were demultiplexed and grouped by UMI with MIGEC, and clonotypes were assembled and quantified with MiTCR. Only TCR cDNA sequences supported by at least two reads were kept to exclude erroneous sequences. The tcR package was used for downstream repertoire analysis, and clonotypes were matched across fractions by CDR3 nucleotide sequence plus V segment. VDJmatch was used to annotate antigen specificity against VDJdb, with one amino acid substitution in CDR3 allowed. Reads reprocessed by TCRdb are summarized as one entry per CDR3 protein sequence, and DNA is absent. TCRdb, rather than the study authors, made the V and J calls. The table kept for this sample lists around 180,000 distinct CDR3 sequences. The ten largest clonotypes hold around 20% of the sample.

From a lookup of the germline V gene, CDR1 and CDR2 are SGHAT and FQNNGV. The CDR3 goes from the cysteine to the phenylalanine over 15 residues. The record lacks a DNA sequence. A commercial ELISA kit detecting HCMV-specific IgG in serum was used to determine HCMV serostatus. Ficoll density gradient centrifugation was used to isolate peripheral blood mononuclear cells from blood. The sequenced material came from blood T cells: a sorted CD56 or NKG2C T cell subset, CD4+ or CD8+ T cells, or bulk PBMC T cells (not recorded which). The TCR comes from a man aged 18-70 years in good health. The rearranged chain carries TRBV11-2 and TRBJ1-2; checking the TCRdb D call of TRBD1 is not possible without DNA. The CDR3 protein is CASSYGGTGTKGYTF.